This T cell receptor beta chain was captured by sequencing in a study of OX40 agonist ivuxolimab in advanced cancers. Comment on this clone: What it binds is not known.

TCRdb's table, derived via immunoSEQ multiplex PCR, lists solely in-frame clones and lacks some. The profile covers roughly 70,000 clones, with 65% to 90% appearing a single time and about 0.57% taken by the ten largest. Germline CDR1 MNHEY, CDR2 SVGAGI. Trimming cost V 7 bases and J 3 bases; bases outside gene matches: 4. The CDR3 loop spans 13 amino acids. General study findings and limits: Patients with a partial response at 0.1-3.0 mg/kg had among the lowest clonal expansion.

The clonotype was recovered from an adult with an advanced solid tumor such as melanoma, head and neck, liver or kidney cancer. The starting material was CD4+ or CD8+ T cells sorted from blood, obtained in a trial of the OX40 agonist ivuxolimab. The J gene is TRBJ2-3, the V gene TRBV6-5; 7 nucleotides line up with TRBD2. In DNA form, the CDR3 reads TGTGCCAGCATGGCGGGAGAGACAGATACGCAGTATTTT. It specifies CASMAGETDTQYF.